One sample yielded the 2 T cell receptor beta chains listed below, sequenced in a study of T-cell memory formation after mild COVID-19. TCRdb recomputed calls from the 5' RACE reads with MiXCR, one row per CDR3 protein. The sample includes about 390,000 distinct CDR3 sequences, 15% to 20% seen only once; the top ten take about 22%. The specimen was PBMCs or a T cell subset sorted from them (not recorded which). Receptors were obtained from a man younger than 35 who had mild COVID-19 (a few samples of this study predate the infection). Cell type and time point are not known.

The CDR3 region is CASSLARSGGYDEQFF. As DNA, the CDR3 is TGTGCCAGCAGCTTAGCGCGTAGCGGGGGGTACGATGAGCAGTTCTTC. This rearrangement joins TRBV7-9 to TRBJ2-1; 10 positions match TRBD2. CDR1 is SEHNR, CDR2 FQNEAQ, per germline (reference sequence). This CDR3 is 16 amino acids long. The ends lost 0 bases at V and 8 bases at J; junction bases unmatched: 7.

This clonotype turned up a few times. The V call is TRBV5-1, the J call TRBJ2-3; possibly TRBD2 for D (5 bases). The CDR3 length is 17 residues. V shed 1 base and J shed 4 bases, with 19 bases lying between them. The germline CDR1 and CDR2 sequences are SGHRS and YFSETQ. Here the CDR3 DNA reads TGCGCCAGCAGCTTGAATTGGCGGGCCAATGGGGCAGATACGCAGTATTTT. It encodes CASSLNWRANGADTQYF.